This TCR beta chain originates from a study of T cells after yellow fever vaccination. In TCRdb, the 5' RACE reads were re-called with MiXCR into one record per CDR3 protein. In the table there are 550,000 to 750,000 distinct CDR3 sequences, about 13% of which are singletons. This clonotype has more than one count but fewer than ten. Mismatch with germline at one junction end may stem from a read error. Germline V gives CDR1 SQVTM, CDR2 ANQGSEA. CDR3 length: 11 residues. The sequenced sample was PBMCs, obtained on the day of the yellow fever booster vaccination. The chain is built from TRBV29-1 and TRBJ1-2; 11 bases line up with TRBD1. The sequence came from a man younger than 40 who received the YFV17D yellow fever vaccine. Written as DNA, the CDR3 is TGCAGCGTCTTTAGGGGACAGGGGGTGTCCTTC. It encodes CSVFRGQGVSF. Variable domain in full (rest from reference TRBV29-1 and TRBJ1-2): SAVISQKPSRDICQRGTSLTIQCQVDSQVTMMFWYRQQPGQSLTLIATANQGSEATYESGFVIDKFPISRPNLTFSTLTVSNMSPEDSSIYLCSVFRGQGVSFGSGTRLTVV.